The entry that follows covers one T cell receptor (beta chain) sequence. The data were taken from a study of blood T cells in healthy people across ages. The junction had 12 bases not matched to a gene; V was cut back by 5 bases and J by 4 bases. CDR3 length: 15 residues. From germline, CDR1 is DFQATT and CDR2 SNEGSKA (reference sequence). The second PCR ran about 6 to 11 cycles with a sample-barcoded 5' primer and J-beta primers. TCRdb recomputed calls from the 5' RACE reads with MiXCR, one row per CDR3 protein. The repertoire holds over 1,500,000 distinct CDR3 sequences, with just under 50% as singletons.

The chain uses TRBV20-1 and TRBJ2-5, with 8 bases identical to TRBD2. The specimen was blood. This sequence was found in a middle-aged woman in good health. The CDR3 sequence is CSADKIAGRRETQYF. CDR3 bases: TGCAGTGCTGACAAAATAGCGGGGAGGCGAGAGACCCAGTACTTC.